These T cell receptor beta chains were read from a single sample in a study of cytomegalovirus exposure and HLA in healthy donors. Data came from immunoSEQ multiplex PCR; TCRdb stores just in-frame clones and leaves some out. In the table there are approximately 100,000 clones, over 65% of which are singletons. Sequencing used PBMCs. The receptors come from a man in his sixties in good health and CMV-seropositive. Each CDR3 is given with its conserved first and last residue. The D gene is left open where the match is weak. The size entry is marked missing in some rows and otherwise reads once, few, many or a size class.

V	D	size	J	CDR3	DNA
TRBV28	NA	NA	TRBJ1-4	CASHQGGEKLFF	TGTGCCAGCCATCAGGGCGGTGAAAAACTGTTTTTT
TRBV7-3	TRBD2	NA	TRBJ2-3	CASSLTSGSGGRNTQYF	TGTGCCAGCAGCTTAACTTCGGGTAGCGGGGGGCGAAATACGCAGTATTTT
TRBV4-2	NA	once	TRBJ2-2	CASSQDLPGAGNTGELFF	TGTGCCAGCAGCCAAGATTTGCCAGGAGCGGGGAACACCGGGGAGCTGTTTTTT
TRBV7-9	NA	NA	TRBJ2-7	CASSAWTGVWDEQYF	TGTGCCAGCAGCGCATGGACGGGGGTTTGGGACGAGCAGTACTTC
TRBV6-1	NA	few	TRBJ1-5	CASSDGGSQPQHF	TGTGCCAGCAGTGATGGAGGGAGTCAGCCCCAGCATTTT
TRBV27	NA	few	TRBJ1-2	CASKGGTFGYTF	TGTGCCAGCAAAGGAGGGACCTTCGGCTACACCTTC
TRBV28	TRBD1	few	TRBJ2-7	CASSFRGQTFYEQYF	TGTGCCAGCAGTTTTAGGGGACAGACCTTCTACGAGCAGTACTTC
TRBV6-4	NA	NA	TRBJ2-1	CASSDSPGSSSYNEQFF	TGTGCCAGCAGTGACTCTCCAGGGTCCAGCTCCTACAATGAGCAGTTCTTC
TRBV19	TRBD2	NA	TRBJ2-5	CASSSRGGETQYF	TGTGCCAGTAGCTCGCGGGGGGGGGAGACCCAGTACTTC
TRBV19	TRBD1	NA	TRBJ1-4	CASSITGQPGEKLFF	TGTGCCAGTAGTATAACGGGACAGCCAGGGGAAAAACTGTTTTTT
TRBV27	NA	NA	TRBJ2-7	CASSPIGSYEQYF	TGTGCCAGCAGTCCAATCGGCTCCTACGAGCAGTACTTC
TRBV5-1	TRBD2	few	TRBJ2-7	CASSSTLLAGAHEQYF	TGCGCCAGCAGCTCGACCTTACTAGCGGGGGCCCACGAGCAGTACTTC
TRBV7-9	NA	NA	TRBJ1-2	CASSSFDTSRYGYTF	TGTGCCAGCAGCTCATTCGACACCTCCCGCTATGGCTACACCTTC
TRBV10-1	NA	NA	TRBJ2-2	CASSVTPTGELFF	TGCGCCAGCAGTGTAACACCCACCGGGGAGCTGTTTTTT
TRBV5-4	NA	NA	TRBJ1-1	CASSSNLQGRFQHFF	TGTGCCAGCAGCTCGAATTTACAGGGCAGGTTTCAGCATTTCTTT
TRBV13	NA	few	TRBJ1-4	CASSRREGGEKLFF	TGTGCCAGCAGCCGCAGGGAGGGGGGTGAAAAACTGTTTTTT
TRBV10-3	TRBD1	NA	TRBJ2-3	CAISRTGESTDTQYF	TGTGCCATCTCTCGGACAGGAGAGAGCACAGATACGCAGTATTTT
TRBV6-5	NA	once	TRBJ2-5	CASSYSRTTPQETQYF	TGTGCCAGCAGTTACTCGAGGACAACACCACAAGAGACCCAGTACTTC
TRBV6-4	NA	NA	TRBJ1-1	CASSREMNTEAFF	TGTGCCAGCTCTAGGGAGATGAACACTGAAGCTTTCTTT
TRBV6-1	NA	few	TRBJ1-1	CASSASGWGDPEAFF	TGTGCCAGCAGTGCCAGCGGATGGGGGGATCCTGAAGCTTTCTTT
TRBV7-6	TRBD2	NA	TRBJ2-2	CASSLVQDSGVTGELFF	TGTGCCAGCAGCTTAGTTCAGGATAGCGGGGTCACCGGGGAGCTGTTTTTT
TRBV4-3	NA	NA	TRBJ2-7	CASSQVETLRFSSYEQYF	TGCGCCAGCAGCCAAGTTGAGACTCTCAGATTCAGCTCCTACGAGCAGTACTTC
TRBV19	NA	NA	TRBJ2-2	CASSITGSGELFF	TGTGCCAGTAGTATCACTGGGAGCGGGGAGCTGTTTTTT
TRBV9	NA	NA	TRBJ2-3	CASSARALDSYRDTQYF	TGTGCCAGCAGCGCCAGGGCTCTCGACAGCTACCGGGATACGCAGTATTTT
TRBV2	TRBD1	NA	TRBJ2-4	CASGTGGKNIQYF	TGTGCCAGCGGGACAGGGGGCAAAAACATTCAGTACTTC